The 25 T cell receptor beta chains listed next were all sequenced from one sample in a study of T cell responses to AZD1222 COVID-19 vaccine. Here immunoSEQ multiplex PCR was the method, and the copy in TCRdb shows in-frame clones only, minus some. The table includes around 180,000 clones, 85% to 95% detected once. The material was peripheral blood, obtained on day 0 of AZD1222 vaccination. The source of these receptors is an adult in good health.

The CDR3 here is CASSDSGENTEAFF. The CDR3 DNA sequence: TGTGCCAGCAGTGACTCCGGGGAGAACACTGAAGCTTTCTTT. The chain employs TRBV6-4 and TRBJ1-1, with D uncertain. Trimming took 0 bases from V and 1 from J, leaving 6 bases between them. Germline values: CDR1 MRHNA, CDR2 SNTAGT. This CDR3 is 14 amino acids long.

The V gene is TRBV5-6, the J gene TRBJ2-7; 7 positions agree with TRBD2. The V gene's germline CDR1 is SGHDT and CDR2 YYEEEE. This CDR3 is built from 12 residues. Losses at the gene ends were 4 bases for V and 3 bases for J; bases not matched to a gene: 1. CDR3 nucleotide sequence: TGTGCCAGCAGCGCGGGGGTCTACGAGCAGTACTTC. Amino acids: CASSAGVYEQYF.

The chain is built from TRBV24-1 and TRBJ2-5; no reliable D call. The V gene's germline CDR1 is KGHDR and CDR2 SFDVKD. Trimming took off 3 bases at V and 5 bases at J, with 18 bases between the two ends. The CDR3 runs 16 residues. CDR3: CATSDQQGRFHETQYF. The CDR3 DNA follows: TGTGCCACCAGTGATCAGCAAGGACGGTTCCATGAGACCCAGTACTTC.

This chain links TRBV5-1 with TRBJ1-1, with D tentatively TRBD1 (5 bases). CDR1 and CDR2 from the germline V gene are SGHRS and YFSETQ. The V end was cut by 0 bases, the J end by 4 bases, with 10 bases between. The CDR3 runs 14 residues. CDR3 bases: TGCGCCAGCAGCTTGGGACAGAGTTTCACTGAAGCTTTCTTT. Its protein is CASSLGQSFTEAFF.

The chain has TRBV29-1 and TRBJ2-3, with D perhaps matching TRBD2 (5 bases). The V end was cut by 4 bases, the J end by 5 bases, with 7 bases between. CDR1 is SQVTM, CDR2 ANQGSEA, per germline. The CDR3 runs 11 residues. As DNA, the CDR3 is TGCAGCGTTGTAGAGGGAGATACGCAGTATTTT. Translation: CSVVEGDTQYF.

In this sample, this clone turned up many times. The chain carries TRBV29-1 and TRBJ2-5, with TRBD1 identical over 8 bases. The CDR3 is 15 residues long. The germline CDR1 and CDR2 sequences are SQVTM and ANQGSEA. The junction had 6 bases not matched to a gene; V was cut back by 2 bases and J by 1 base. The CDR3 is CSVEPDRGRQETQYF. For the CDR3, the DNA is TGCAGCGTTGAACCTGACAGGGGTCGCCAAGAGACCCAGTACTTC.

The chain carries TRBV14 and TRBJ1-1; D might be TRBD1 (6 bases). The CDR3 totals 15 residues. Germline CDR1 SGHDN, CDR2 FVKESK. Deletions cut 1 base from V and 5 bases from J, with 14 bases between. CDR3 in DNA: TGTGCCAGCAGCCAAGTATTAGGGGGAGGTACTGAAGCTTTCTTT. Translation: CASSQVLGGGTEAFF.

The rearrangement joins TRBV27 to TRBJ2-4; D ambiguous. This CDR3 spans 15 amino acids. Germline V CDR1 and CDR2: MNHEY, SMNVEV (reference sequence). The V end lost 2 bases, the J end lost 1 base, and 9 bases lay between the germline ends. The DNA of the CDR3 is TGTGCCAGCAGTTTAACGGGTGCGGCCAAAAACATTCAGTACTTC. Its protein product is CASSLTGAAKNIQYF.

CDR3 sequence: CSVEVQGPREQYF. CDR3 DNA: TGCAGCGTTGAAGTCCAGGGCCCCCGCGAGCAGTACTTC. The chain employs TRBV29-1 and TRBJ2-7; possible D gene TRBD1, 5 bases. The CDR3 extends over 13 amino acids. The germline V gene has CDR1 SQVTM and CDR2 ANQGSEA. The V end lost 1 base, the J end lost 6 bases, and 13 bases lay between the germline ends.

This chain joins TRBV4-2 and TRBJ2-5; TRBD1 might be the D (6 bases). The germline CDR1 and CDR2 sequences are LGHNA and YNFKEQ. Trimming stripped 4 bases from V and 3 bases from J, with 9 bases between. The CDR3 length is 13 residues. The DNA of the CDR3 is TGTGCCAGCAGCCTCCGGACAGAAGAGACCCAGTACTTC. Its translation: CASSLRTEETQYF.

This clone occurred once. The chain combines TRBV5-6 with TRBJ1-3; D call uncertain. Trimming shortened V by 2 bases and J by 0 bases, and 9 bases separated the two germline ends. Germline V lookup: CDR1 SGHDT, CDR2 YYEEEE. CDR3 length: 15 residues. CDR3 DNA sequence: TGTGCCAGCAGCTTTAATCACGGCTCTGGAAACACCATATATTTT. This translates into CASSFNHGSGNTIYF.

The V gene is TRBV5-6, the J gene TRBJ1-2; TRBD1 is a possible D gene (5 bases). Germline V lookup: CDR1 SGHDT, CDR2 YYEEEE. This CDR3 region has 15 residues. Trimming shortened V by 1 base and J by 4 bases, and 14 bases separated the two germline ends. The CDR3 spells CASSLPQRDPYGYTF. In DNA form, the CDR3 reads TGTGCCAGCAGCTTGCCCCAAAGGGACCCCTATGGCTACACCTTC.

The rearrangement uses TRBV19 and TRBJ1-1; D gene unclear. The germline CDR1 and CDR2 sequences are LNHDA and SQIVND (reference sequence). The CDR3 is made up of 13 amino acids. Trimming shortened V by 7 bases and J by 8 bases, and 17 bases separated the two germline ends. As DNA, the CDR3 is TGTGCCAGTACCCCCCAGAGAACAGTAGAAGCTTTCTTT. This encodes CASTPQRTVEAFF.

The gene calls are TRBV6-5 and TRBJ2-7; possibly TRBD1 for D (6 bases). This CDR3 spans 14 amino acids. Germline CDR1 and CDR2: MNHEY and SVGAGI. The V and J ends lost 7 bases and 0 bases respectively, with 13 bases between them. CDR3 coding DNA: TGTGCCAGCACCTCGGTGGGGGCCTCCTACGAGCAGTACTTC. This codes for CASTSVGASYEQYF.

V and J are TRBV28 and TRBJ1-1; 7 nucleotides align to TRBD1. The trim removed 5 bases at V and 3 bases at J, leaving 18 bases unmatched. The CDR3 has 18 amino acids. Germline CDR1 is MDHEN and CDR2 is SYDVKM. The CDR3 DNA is TGTGCCAGCAGTCGCCACGGTGGGGGAAAGGGGGCGGACACTGAAGCTTTCTTT. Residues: CASSRHGGGKGADTEAFF.

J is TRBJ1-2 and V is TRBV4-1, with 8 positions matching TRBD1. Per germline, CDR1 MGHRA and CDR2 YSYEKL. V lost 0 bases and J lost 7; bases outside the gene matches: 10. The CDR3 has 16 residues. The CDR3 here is CASSQERQGARIGYTF. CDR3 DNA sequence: TGCGCCAGCAGCCAAGAGAGGCAGGGGGCTAGGATTGGCTACACCTTC.

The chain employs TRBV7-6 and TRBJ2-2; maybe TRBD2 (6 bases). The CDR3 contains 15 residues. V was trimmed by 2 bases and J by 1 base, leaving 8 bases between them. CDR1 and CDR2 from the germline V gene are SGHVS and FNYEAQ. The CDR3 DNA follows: TGTGCCAGCAGCTTACCTAGCGTGAACACCGGGGAGCTGTTTTTT. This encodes CASSLPSVNTGELFF. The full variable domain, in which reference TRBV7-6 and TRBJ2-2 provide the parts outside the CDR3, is GAGVSQSPRYKVTKRGQDVALRCDPISGHVSLYWYRQALGQGPEFLTYFNYEAQQDKSGLPNDRFSAERPEGSISTLTIQRTEQRDSAMYRCASSLPSVNTGELFFGEGSRLTVL.

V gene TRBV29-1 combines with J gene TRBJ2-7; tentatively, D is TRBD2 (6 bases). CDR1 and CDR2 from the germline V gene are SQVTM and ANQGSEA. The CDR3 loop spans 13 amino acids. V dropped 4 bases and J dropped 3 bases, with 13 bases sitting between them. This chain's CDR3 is CSVAKTSGYEQYF. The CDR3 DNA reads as TGCAGCGTTGCAAAGACTAGTGGCTACGAGCAGTACTTC.

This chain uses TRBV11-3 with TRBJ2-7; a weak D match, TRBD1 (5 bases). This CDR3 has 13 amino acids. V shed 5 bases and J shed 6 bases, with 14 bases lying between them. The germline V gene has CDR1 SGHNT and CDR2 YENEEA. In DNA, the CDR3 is TGTGCCAGCAGCCCCACGACCCAGGGCGAGCAGTACTTC. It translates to CASSPTTQGEQYF.

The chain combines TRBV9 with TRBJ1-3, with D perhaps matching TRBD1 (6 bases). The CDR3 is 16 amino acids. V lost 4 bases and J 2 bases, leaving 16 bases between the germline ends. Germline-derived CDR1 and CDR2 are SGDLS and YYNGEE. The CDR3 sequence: CASSTLTRGTGNTIYF. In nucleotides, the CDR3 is TGTGCCAGCAGCACCCTCACCAGGGGAACTGGAAACACCATATATTTT.

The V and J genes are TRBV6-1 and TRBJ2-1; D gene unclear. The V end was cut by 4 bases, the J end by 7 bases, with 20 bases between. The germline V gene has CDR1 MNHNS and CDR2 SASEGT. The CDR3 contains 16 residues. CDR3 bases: TGTGCCAGCAGTGGGACCGGGCAAAGGGTAAGGAATGAGCAGTTCTTC. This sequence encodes CASSGTGQRVRNEQFF.

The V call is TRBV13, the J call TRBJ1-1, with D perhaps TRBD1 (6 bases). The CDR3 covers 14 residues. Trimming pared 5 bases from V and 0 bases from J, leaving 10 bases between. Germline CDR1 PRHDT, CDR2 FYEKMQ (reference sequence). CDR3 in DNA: TGTGCCAGCAGCCCACAGGGAGTGAACACTGAAGCTTTCTTT. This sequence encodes CASSPQGVNTEAFF.

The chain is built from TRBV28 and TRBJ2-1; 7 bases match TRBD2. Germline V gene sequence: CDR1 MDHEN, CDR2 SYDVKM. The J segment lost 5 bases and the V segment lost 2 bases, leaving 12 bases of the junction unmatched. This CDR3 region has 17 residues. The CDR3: CASSLQRRGGGDNEQFF. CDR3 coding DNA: TGTGCCAGCAGTTTACAACGACGCGGGGGAGGAGACAATGAGCAGTTCTTC.

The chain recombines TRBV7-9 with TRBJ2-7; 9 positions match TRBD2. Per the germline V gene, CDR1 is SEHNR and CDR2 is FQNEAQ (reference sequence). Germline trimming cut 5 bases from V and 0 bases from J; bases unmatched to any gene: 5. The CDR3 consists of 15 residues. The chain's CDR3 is CASSKLAGVSYEQYF. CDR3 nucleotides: TGTGCCAGCAGCAAATTAGCGGGAGTCTCCTACGAGCAGTACTTC.

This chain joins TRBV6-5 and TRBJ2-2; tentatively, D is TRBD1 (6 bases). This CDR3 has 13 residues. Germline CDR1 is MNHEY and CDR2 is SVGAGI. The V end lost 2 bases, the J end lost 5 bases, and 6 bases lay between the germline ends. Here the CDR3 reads CASSYTGTGELFF. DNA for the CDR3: TGTGCCAGCAGTTACACAGGGACCGGGGAGCTGTTTTTT.